The 4 T cell receptor beta chains given below trace back to one sample, sequenced in a study of CD8+CD57+ T cells in acquired aplastic anemia. CDR3 and TCR beta VDJ profiling relied on genomic DNA as the template. TCRdb independently ran MiXCR on the reads; one entry per CDR3 protein. The sample holds about 120,000 distinct CDR3 sequences, 50% to 70% seen once. By flow cytometry, patients selected for sequencing had shown an expansion of CD8+CD57+ cells. Sequenced input: sorted CD4+, CD8+, or CD8+CD57+ T cells (not recorded which) from PBMCs. Source of these receptors: a human donor with aplastic anemia.

The V gene is TRBV7-3, the J gene TRBJ2-2; a possible D gene is TRBD1 (5 bases). Trimming left V 2 bases short and J 8 bases short, with 9 bases between. The germline V gene has CDR1 SGHTA and CDR2 FQGTGA. This CDR3 region has 13 residues. The CDR3 DNA sequence: TGTGCCAGCAGCTTACAGGGTATTGGGGAGCTGTTTTTT. It codes for CASSLQGIGELFF.

The V and J genes are TRBV20-1 and TRBJ1-2; TRBD1 might be the D (5 bases). Germline V CDR1 and CDR2: DFQATT, SNEGSKA (reference sequence). The ends were cut back, 1 base at V and 10 bases at J, with 22 bases in the middle. There are 15 residues in the CDR3. The CDR3 bases are TGCAGTGCTAGAGCCGAGCAGGGCCCAGGAGGATACTACACCTTC. It specifies CSARAEQGPGGYYTF.

J is TRBJ2-1 and V is TRBV18; 9 bases align to TRBD1. Germline values: CDR1 KGHSH, CDR2 LQKENI. With V trimmed by 8 bases and J by 5 bases, 10 bases remained unmatched. The CDR3 sequence is 15 residues long. Here the CDR3 DNA reads TGTGCCAGCCCCCCGGGACAGGGACTCCACAATGAGCAGTTCTTC. This encodes CASPPGQGLHNEQFF.

Many counts were recorded for this clonotype. The gene calls are TRBV4-1 and TRBJ2-1; D not certain. The V gene lost 3 bases and the J gene lost 6 bases, with 6 bases spanning the gap. CDR1 and CDR2 from the germline V gene are MGHRA and YSYEKL. The CDR3 has 12 residues. CDR3 coding DNA: TGCGCCAGCAGCCAGTGGAGCAATGAGCAGTTCTTC. It encodes CASSQWSNEQFF.